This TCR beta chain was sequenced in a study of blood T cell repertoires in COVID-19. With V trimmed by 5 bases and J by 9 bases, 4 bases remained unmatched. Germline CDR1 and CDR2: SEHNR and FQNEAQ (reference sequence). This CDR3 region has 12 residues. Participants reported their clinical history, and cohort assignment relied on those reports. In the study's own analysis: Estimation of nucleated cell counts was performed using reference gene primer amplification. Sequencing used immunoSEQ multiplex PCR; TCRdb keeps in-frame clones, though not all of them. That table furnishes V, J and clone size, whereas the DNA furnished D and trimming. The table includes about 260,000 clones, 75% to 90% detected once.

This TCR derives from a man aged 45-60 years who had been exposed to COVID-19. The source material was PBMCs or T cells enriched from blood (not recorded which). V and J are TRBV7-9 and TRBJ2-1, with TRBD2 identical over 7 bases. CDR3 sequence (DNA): TGTGCCAGCAGCGCTCGCGGGGGTGAGCAGTTCTTC. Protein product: CASSARGGEQFF.